This TCR beta chain was captured in a study of shared clonotypes between healthy human individuals. The overall study: There were three CD4 naive, three CD4 memory, two CD8 naive and one CD8 memory plates per donor. Study-wide points: Though the depth was large, rarefaction showed that sorted-subset sequencing was incomplete.

Details on this clone: Antigen unknown.

Measured with immunoSEQ multiplex PCR; TCRdb has only the in-frame clones, and not every one. The table includes fewer than 130,000 clones, about 66% detected once. Looked up from germline, CDR1 is SGHRS and CDR2 is YFSETQ. The CDR3 has 16 amino acids. The V segment lost 0 bases and the J segment 4 bases; nucleotides outside the gene matches: 9. J is TRBJ2-7 and V is TRBV5-1, with 8 positions matching TRBD2. This clonotype was obtained from a woman between 25 and 40 years old in good health. Input material: memory CD8+ T cells sorted from blood. As for subset: CD45RO+ cells pooled with CCR7-negative TemRA cells. Here the CDR3 DNA reads TGCGCCAGCAGCTTGGCGCCGGGACTAGGCGGGTACGAGCAGTACTTC. Encoded protein: CASSLAPGLGGYEQYF.